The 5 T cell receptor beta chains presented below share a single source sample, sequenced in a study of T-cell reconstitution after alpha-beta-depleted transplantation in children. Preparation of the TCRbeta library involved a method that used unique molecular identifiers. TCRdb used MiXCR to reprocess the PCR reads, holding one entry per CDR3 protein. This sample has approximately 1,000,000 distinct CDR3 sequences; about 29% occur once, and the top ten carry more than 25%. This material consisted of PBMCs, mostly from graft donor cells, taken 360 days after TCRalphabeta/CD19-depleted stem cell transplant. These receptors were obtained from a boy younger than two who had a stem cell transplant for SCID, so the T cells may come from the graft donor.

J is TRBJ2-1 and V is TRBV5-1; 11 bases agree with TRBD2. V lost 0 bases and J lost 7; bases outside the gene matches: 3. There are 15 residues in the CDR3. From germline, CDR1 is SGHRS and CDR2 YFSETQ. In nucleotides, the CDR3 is TGCGCCAGCAGCTTGGAGGGACTAGCGGTAAATGAGCAGTTCTTC. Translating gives CASSLEGLAVNEQFF.

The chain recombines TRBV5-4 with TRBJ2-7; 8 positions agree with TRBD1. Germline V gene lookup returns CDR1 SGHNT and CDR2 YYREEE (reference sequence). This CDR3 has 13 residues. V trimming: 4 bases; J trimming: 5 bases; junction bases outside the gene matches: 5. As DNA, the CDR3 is TGTGCCAGCAGCACCAGGGGGCGGGACGAGCAGTACTTC. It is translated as CASSTRGRDEQYF.

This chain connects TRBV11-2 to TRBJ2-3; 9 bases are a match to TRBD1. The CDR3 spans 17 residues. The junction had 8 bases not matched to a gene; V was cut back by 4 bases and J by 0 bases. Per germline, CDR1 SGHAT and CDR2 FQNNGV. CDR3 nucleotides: TGTGCCAGCAGCTCCGGGGGACAGGGACCGAGCACAGATACGCAGTATTTT. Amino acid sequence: CASSSGGQGPSTDTQYF. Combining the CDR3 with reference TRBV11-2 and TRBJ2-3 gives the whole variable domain EAGVAQSPRYKIIEKRQSVAFWCNPISGHATLYWYQQILGQGPKLLIQFQNNGVVDDSQLPKDRFSAERLKGVDSTLKIQPAKLEDSAVYLCASSSGGQGPSTDTQYFGPGTRLTVL.

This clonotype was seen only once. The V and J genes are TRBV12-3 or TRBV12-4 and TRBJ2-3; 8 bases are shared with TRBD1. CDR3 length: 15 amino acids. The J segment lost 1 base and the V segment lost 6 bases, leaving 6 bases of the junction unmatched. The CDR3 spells CASSRVGQGTDTQYF. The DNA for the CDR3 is TGTGCCAGCAGCCGCGTGGGACAGGGCACAGATACGCAGTATTTT.

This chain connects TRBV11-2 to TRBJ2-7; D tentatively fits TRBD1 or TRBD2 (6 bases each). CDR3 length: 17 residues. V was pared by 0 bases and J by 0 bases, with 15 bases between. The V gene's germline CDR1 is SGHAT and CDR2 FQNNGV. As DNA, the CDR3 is TGTGCCAGCAGCTTAGACTTCGGGGGCCAGATCTCCTACGAGCAGTACTTC. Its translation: CASSLDFGGQISYEQYF.